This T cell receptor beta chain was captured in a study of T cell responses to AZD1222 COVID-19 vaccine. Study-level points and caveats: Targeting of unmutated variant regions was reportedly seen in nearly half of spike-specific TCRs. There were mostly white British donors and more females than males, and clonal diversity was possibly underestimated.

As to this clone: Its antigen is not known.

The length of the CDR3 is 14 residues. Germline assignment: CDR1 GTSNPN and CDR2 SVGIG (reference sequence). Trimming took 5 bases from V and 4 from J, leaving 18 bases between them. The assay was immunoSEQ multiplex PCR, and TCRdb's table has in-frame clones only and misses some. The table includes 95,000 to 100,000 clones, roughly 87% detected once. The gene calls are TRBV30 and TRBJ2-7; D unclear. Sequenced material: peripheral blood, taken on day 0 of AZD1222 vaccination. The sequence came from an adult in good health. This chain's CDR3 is CAWDAGASPYEQYF. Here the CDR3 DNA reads TGTGCCTGGGATGCAGGCGCCAGCCCTTACGAGCAGTACTTC. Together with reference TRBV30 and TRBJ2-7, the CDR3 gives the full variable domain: SQTIHQWPATLVQPVGSPLSLECTVEGTSNPNLYWYRQAAGRGLQLLFYSVGIGQISSEVPQNLSASRPQDRQFILSSKKLLLSDSGFYLCAWDAGASPYEQYFGPGTRLTVT.